The clone carrying this TCR beta chain was picked up a small number of times. Its antigen is unknown. Using immunoSEQ multiplex PCR, the repertoire was profiled, and TCRdb retains in-frame clones only, with some absent. The sample lists approximately 70,000 clones, around 94% occurring once. This record belongs to a study of T cell clonotyping in hematopoietic cell transplantation. The CDR3 sequence is 14 residues long. V was clipped by 2 bases and J by 3 bases, with 7 bases between them. The V gene's germline CDR1 is MNHNS and CDR2 SASEGT. Study-level findings and limits: Few recipient clonotypes overlapped donors; over 95% were de novo at given depth. After transplant, recipient diversity fell while pathologically expanded clonotypes grew through day 180. Without cell sorting, CD4 versus CD8 contributions remain unresolved.

The chain is built from TRBV6-1 and TRBJ2-2; tentatively, D is TRBD1 or TRBD2 (5 bases each). Sequencing was performed on peripheral blood mononuclear cells. The clonotype comes from a man between 50 and 59 years old in good health. Some clones in this sample may be carry-over from other donors' samples. Here the CDR3 DNA reads TGTGCCAGCAGTGAAATGGGGGACACCGGGGAGCTGTTTTTT. This sequence encodes CASSEMGDTGELFF.